Listed below are T cell receptor beta chains from one sample, sequenced in a study of regulatory T cells in long-lasting Graves disease. TCRdb recomputed calls from the multiplex PCR reads with MiXCR, one row per CDR3 protein. The data hold about 220,000 distinct CDR3 sequences, with around 20% observed a single time. Another study also made use of these data, one on T cells in Graves' hyperthyroidism and ophthalmopathy.

The specimen was peripheral blood mononuclear cells (PBMCs), collected at new diagnosis, from a patient treated with antithyroid drugs. These receptors came from a woman between 25 and 40 years old with Graves disease. Both conserved end residues are part of each CDR3. The order of the fields is J gene, CDR3 length, clone size, D gene, V gene, CDR3 protein, CDR3 DNA. A D gene is named only where the DNA matches it firmly. Clone size is not always given. Where it is, it says once, few, many or a class for expanded clones.

j_call: TRBJ1-1
cdr3_length: 17
clone_size: NA
d_call: TRBD1
v_call: TRBV3-1
cdr3_aa: CASSQRRGQGWVTEAFF
cdr3_nt: TGTGCCAGCAGCCAAAGAAGAGGACAGGGCTGGGTCACTGAAGCTTTCTTT

j_call: TRBJ1-6
cdr3_length: 17
clone_size: many
d_call: NA
v_call: TRBV7-9
cdr3_aa: CASSLVLEGSNNSPLHF
cdr3_nt: TGTGCCAGCAGCTTAGTGCTTGAGGGATCGAATAATTCACCCCTCCACTTT

j_call: TRBJ2-5
cdr3_length: 17
clone_size: many
d_call: TRBD2
v_call: TRBV9
cdr3_aa: CASSPTSGGAVGETQYF
cdr3_nt: TGTGCCAGCAGCCCGACTAGCGGGGGGGCAGTCGGTGAGACCCAGTACTTC

j_call: TRBJ1-2
cdr3_length: 14
clone_size: NA
d_call: NA
v_call: TRBV15
cdr3_aa: CATSRVADSVSYTF
cdr3_nt: TGTGCCACCAGCAGAGTAGCGGACAGCGTGAGCTACACCTTC

j_call: TRBJ1-6
cdr3_length: 15
clone_size: many
d_call: TRBD1
v_call: TRBV20-1
cdr3_aa: CSARPPTGVDSPLHF
cdr3_nt: TGCAGTGCTAGACCCCCGACAGGGGTGGACTCACCCCTCCACTTT

j_call: TRBJ2-5
cdr3_length: 12
clone_size: many
d_call: NA
v_call: TRBV11-2
cdr3_aa: CASSGAGKTQYF
cdr3_nt: TGTGCCAGCAGCGGGGCGGGGAAGACCCAGTACTTC

j_call: TRBJ2-7
cdr3_length: 14
clone_size: many
d_call: TRBD2
v_call: TRBV20-1
cdr3_aa: CSARGLAGNYEQYF
cdr3_nt: TGCAGTGCTAGGGGACTAGCGGGAAACTACGAGCAGTACTTC

j_call: TRBJ1-1
cdr3_length: 15
clone_size: NA
d_call: TRBD1
v_call: TRBV4-1
cdr3_aa: CASSDRTGVGTEAFF
cdr3_nt: TGCGCCAGCAGCGACCGGACAGGGGTGGGGACTGAAGCTTTCTTT

j_call: TRBJ2-7
cdr3_length: 15
clone_size: many
d_call: TRBD1
v_call: TRBV6-5
cdr3_aa: CASSYSGTADYEQYF
cdr3_nt: TGTGCCAGCAGTTACTCGGGGACAGCTGACTACGAGCAGTACTTC

j_call: TRBJ1-5
cdr3_length: 18
clone_size: NA
d_call: NA
v_call: TRBV6-5
cdr3_aa: CASSYSRPEGSGNQPQHF
cdr3_nt: TGTGCCAGCAGTTACTCGAGACCAGAGGGCAGCGGCAATCAGCCCCAGCATTTT

j_call: TRBJ1-1
cdr3_length: 14
clone_size: many
d_call: TRBD1
v_call: TRBV28
cdr3_aa: CASSFHRGVTEAFF
cdr3_nt: TGTGCCAGCAGTTTCCACAGGGGTGTAACGGAAGCTTTCTTT

j_call: TRBJ2-6
cdr3_length: 14
clone_size: many
d_call: NA
v_call: TRBV9
cdr3_aa: CASSEASGANVLTF
cdr3_nt: TGTGCCAGCAGCGAGGCCTCTGGGGCCAACGTCCTGACTTTC

j_call: TRBJ2-6
cdr3_length: 17
clone_size: many
d_call: TRBD1
v_call: TRBV10-3
cdr3_aa: CAISPGQGVSGANVLTF
cdr3_nt: TGTGCCATCAGTCCGGGACAGGGTGTCTCTGGGGCCAACGTCCTGACTTTC

j_call: TRBJ1-2
cdr3_length: 13
clone_size: many
d_call: TRBD1
v_call: TRBV25-1
cdr3_aa: CASSHRGNYGYTF
cdr3_nt: TGTGCCAGCAGTCACAGGGGGAACTATGGCTACACCTTC